The source of this T cell receptor beta chain is a study of memory CD4+ T cells and cytomegalovirus serostatus. For the study at large: Donors were healthy Belgian adults, 8 to 10 CMV seropositive and about 24 seronegative.

Study-level findings and limits: A US-trained random forest predicted CMV serostatus with median AUC around 0.93.

In its sample, this clone is medium-sized. The antigen remains undetermined. Single viable CD3+CD4+CD8-CD45RO+ cells were sorted as the memory CD4+ T cells. Per germline, CDR1 SGHVS and CDR2 FQNEAQ. The CDR3 is 13 residues long. The V end lost 1 base, the J end lost 11 bases, and 14 bases lay between the germline ends. Authors' methods: Out-of-frame sequences were removed, leaving around 2,000,000 distinct TCRbeta sequences. TCRdb's table, derived via immunoSEQ multiplex PCR, lists solely in-frame clones and lacks some. The V and J calls and clone size are taken from that table; D and trimming were inferred from the DNA. Of some 35,000 clones in the sample, 79% were seen once.

The clonotype originates from an adult in good health and CMV-seropositive. This rearrangement joins TRBV7-8 to TRBJ1-1; TRBD1 might be the D (6 bases). What was sequenced was memory CD4+ T cells from blood. CDR3 region: CASSLVQGPGAFF. The CDR3 bases are TGTGCCAGCAGCTTAGTGCAGGGGCCTGGGGCTTTCTTT.